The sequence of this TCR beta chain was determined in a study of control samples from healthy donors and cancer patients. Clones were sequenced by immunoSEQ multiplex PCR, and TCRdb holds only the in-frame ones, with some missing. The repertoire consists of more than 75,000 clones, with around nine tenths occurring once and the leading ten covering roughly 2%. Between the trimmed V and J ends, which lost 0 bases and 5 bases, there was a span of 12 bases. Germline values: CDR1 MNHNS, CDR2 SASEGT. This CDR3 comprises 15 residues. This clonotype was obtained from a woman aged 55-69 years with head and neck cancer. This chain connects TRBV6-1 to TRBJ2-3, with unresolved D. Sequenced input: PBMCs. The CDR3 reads CASSEARRSLDTQYF. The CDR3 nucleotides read TGTGCCAGCAGTGAAGCGAGGAGATCCTTAGATACGCAGTATTTT.